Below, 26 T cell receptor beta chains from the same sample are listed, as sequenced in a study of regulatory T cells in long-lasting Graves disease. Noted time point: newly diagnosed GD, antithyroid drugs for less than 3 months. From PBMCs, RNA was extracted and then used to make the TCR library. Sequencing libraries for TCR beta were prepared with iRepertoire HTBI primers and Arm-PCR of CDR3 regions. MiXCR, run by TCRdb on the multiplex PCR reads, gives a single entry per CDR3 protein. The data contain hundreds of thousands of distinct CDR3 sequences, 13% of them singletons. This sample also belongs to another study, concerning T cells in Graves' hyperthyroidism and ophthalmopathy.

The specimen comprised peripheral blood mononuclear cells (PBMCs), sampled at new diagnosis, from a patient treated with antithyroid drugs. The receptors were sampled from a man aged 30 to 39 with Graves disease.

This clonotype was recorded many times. The CDR3 DNA follows: TGTGCCGGAGAAGGGCCAGATACGCAGTATTTT. Protein product: CAGEGPDTQYF. This chain links TRBV2 with TRBJ2-3; no clear D. The V gene's germline CDR1 is SNHLY and CDR2 FYNNEI. Trimming pared 11 bases from V and 4 bases from J, leaving 10 bases between. This CDR3 region has 11 residues.

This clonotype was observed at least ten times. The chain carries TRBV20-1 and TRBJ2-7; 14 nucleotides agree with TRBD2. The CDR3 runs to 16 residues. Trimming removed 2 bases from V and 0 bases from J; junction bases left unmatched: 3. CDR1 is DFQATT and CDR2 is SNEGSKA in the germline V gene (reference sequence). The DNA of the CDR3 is TGCAGTGCTAGACGAGGGACTAGCGGGAGCTCCTACGAGCAGTACTTC. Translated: CSARRGTSGSSYEQYF.

CDR3 nucleotide sequence: TGTGCCAGCAGCTCCCCGCCGCGGGAGGTGACAGATACGCAGTATTTT. Its protein product is CASSSPPREVTDTQYF. This chain connects TRBV7-2 to TRBJ2-3; 8 nucleotides line up with TRBD2. The CDR3 extends over 16 amino acids. CDR1 SGHTA and CDR2 FQGNSA come from the germline V gene. V gave up 4 bases and J gave up 3 bases; unmatched junction bases: 9.

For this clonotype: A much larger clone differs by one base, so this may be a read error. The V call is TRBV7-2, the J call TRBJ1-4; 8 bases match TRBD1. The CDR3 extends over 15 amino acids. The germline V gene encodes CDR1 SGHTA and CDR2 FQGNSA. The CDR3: CASSPSTGVGEKLVF. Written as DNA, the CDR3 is TGTGCCAGCAGCCCATCGACAGGGGTGGGAGAAAAACTGGTTTTT. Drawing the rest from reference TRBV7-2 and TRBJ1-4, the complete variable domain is GAGVSQSPSNKVTEKGKDVELRCDPISGHTALYWYRQSLGQGLEFLIYFQGNSAPDKSGLPSDRFSAERTGGSVSTLTIQRTQQEDSAVYLCASSPSTGVGEKLVFGSGTQLSVL.

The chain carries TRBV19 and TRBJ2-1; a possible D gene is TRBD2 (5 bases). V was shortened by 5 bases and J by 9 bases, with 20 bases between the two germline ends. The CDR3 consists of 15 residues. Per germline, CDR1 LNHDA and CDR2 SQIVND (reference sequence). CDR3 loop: CASSPRRGKSGEQFF. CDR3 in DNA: TGTGCCAGTAGTCCCCGACGGGGAAAGTCTGGTGAGCAGTTCTTC.

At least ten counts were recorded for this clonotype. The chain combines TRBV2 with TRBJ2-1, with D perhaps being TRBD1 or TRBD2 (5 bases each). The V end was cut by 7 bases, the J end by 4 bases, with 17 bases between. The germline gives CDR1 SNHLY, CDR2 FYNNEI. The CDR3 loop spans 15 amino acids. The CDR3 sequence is CASTEGKRTYNEQFF. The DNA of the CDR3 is TGTGCCAGCACCGAGGGGAAAAGGACATACAATGAGCAGTTCTTC.

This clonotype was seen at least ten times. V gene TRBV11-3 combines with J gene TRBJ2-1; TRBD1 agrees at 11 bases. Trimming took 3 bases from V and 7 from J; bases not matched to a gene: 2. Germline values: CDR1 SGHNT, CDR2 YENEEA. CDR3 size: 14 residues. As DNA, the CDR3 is TGTGCCAGCAGCTTGGACAGGGGGCTTAATGAGCAGTTCTTC. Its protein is CASSLDRGLNEQFF. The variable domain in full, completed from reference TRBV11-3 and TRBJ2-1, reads EAGVVQSPRYKIIEKKQPVAFWCNPISGHNTLYWYLQNLGQGPELLIRYENEEAVDDSQLPKDRFSAERLKGVDSTLKIQPAELGDSAVYLCASSLDRGLNEQFFGPGTRLTVL.

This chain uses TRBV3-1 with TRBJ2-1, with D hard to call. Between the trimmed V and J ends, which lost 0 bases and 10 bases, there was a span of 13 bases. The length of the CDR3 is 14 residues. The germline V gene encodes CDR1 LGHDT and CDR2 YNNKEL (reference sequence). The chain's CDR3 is CASSQEGSFAEQFF. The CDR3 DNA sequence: TGTGCCAGCAGCCAAGAAGGGTCCTTCGCCGAGCAGTTCTTC.

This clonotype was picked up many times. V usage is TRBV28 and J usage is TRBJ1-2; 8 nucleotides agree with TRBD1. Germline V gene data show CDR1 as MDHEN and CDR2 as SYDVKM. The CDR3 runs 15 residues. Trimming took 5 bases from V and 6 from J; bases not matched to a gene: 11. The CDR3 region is CASSPFKDRVNGYTF. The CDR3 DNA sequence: TGTGCCAGCAGTCCATTCAAGGACAGGGTAAATGGCTACACCTTC.

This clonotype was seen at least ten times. The CDR3, as DNA: TGTGCCATCGTTGCTAGTACCACCGGGGAGCTGTTTTTT. It is translated as CAIVASTTGELFF. This chain uses TRBV2 with TRBJ2-2; D is uncertain. Germline-derived CDR1 and CDR2 are SNHLY and FYNNEI. CDR3 length equals 13 residues. V was pared by 10 bases and J by 4 bases, with 13 bases between.

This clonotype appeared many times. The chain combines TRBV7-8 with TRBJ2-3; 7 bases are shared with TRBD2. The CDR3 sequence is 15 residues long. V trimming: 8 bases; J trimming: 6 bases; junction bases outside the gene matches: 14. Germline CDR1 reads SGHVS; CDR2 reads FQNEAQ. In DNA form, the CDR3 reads TGTGCCAGCCACCGTTTCGCGGGAGTGACTGATACGCAGTATTTT. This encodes CASHRFAGVTDTQYF.

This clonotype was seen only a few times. CDR3 nucleotide sequence: TGTGCCAGCAGCCAAGCCCTCGAGGGGGAGCAGTACTTC. Its translation: CASSQALEGEQYF. The rearrangement uses TRBV12-3 or TRBV12-4 and TRBJ2-7, with D perhaps assigned TRBD1 or TRBD2 (5 bases each). V was trimmed by 6 bases and J by 7 bases, leaving 16 bases between them. The CDR3 contains 13 residues.

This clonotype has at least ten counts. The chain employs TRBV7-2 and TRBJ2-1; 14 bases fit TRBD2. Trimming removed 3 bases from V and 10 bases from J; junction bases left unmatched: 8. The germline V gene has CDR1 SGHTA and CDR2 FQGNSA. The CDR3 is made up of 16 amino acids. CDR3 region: CASSFGGLAGVGEQFF. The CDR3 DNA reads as TGTGCCAGCAGCTTCGGGGGACTAGCGGGAGTAGGGGAGCAGTTCTTC.

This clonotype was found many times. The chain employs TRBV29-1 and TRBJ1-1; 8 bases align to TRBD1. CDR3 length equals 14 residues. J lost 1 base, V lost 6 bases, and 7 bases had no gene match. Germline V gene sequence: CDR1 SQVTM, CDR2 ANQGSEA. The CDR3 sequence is CSVTQGAWNTEAFF. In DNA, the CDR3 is TGCAGCGTGACCCAGGGGGCCTGGAACACTGAAGCTTTCTTT. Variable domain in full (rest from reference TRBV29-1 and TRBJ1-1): SAVISQKPSRDICQRGTSLTIQCQVDSQVTMMFWYRQQPGQSLTLIATANQGSEATYESGFVIDKFPISRPNLTFSTLTVSNMSPEDSSIYLCSVTQGAWNTEAFFGQGTRLTVV.

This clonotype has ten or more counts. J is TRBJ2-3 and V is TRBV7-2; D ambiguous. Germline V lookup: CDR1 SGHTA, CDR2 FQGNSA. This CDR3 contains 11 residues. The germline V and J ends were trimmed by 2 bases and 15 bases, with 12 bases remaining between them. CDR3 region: CASSLKLLKYF. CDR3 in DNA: TGTGCCAGCAGCTTAAAACTATTAAAATATTTT.

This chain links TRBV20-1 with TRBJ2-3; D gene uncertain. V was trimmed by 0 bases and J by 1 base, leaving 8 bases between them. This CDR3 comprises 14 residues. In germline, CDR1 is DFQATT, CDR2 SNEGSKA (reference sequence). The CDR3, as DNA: TGCAGTGCTAGAGATTCGGGCGGCACAGATACGCAGTATTTT. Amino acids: CSARDSGGTDTQYF.

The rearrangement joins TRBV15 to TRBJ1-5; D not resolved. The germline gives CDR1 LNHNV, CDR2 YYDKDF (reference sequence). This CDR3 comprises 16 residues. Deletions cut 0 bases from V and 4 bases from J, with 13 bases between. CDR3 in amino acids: CATSREVRAANQPQHF. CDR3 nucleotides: TGTGCCACCAGCAGAGAGGTGAGGGCAGCGAATCAGCCCCAGCATTTT.

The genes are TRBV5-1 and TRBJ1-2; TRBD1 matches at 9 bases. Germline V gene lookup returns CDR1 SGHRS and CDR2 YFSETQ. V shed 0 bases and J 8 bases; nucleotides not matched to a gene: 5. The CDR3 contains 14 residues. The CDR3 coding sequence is TGCGCCAGCAGCTTGGAACAGGGGGCAAACGGCTACACCTTC. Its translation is CASSLEQGANGYTF.

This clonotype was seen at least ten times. CDR3 residues: CASSGRLNEQFF. The DNA for the CDR3 is TGTGCCAGCAGTGGCCGCCTCAATGAGCAGTTCTTC. The rearrangement links TRBV2 to TRBJ2-1; D gene uncertain. The germline V and J ends were trimmed by 4 bases and 6 bases, with 7 bases remaining between them. CDR3 size: 12 residues. Germline CDR1 is SNHLY and CDR2 is FYNNEI.

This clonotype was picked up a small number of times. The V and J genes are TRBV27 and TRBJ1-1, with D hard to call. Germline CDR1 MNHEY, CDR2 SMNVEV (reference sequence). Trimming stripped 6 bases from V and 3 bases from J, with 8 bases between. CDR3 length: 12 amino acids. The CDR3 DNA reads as TGTGCCAGCAGAGGGCATGACACTGAAGCTTTCTTT. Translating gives CASRGHDTEAFF.

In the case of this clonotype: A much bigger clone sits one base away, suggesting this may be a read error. The CDR3 protein is CASSPASGRKTGELFF. The CDR3 bases are TGTGCCAGCAGCCCGGCTAGCGGGAGGAAAACCGGGGAGCTGTTTTTT. V and J are TRBV7-9 and TRBJ2-2, with 11 bases lining up with TRBD2. After removal of 5 bases from V and 5 bases from J, the junction contained 7 bases not matched to a gene. The CDR3 sequence is 16 residues long. Germline lookup yields CDR1 SEHNR and CDR2 FQNEAQ (reference sequence).

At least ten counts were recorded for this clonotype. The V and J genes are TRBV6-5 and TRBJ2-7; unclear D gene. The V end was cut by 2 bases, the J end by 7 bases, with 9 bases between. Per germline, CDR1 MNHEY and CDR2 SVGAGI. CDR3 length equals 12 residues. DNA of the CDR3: TGTGCCAGCAGTTACATAGGACGGGAGCAGTACTTC. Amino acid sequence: CASSYIGREQYF.

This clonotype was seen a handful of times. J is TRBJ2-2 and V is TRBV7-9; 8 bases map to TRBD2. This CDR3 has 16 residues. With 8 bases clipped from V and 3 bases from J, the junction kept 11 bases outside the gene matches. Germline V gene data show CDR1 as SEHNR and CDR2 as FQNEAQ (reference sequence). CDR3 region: CASAWSGSAYTGELFF. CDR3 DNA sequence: TGTGCCAGCGCGTGGAGCGGGAGTGCGTACACCGGGGAGCTGTTTTTT.

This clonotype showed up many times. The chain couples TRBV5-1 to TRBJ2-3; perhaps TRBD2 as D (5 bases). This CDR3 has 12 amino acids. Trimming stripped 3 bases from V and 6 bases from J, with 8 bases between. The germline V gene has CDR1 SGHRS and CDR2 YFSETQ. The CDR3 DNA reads TGCGCCAGCAGCTCGACTACGGATACGCAGTATTTT. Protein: CASSSTTDTQYF.

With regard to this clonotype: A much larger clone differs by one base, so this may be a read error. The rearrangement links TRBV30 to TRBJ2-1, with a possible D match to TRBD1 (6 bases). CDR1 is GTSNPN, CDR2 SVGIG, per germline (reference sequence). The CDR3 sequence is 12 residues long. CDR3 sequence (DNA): TGTGTCTGGGTGGGACATTACAATGAGCAGTTCTTC. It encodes CVWVGHYNEQFF.

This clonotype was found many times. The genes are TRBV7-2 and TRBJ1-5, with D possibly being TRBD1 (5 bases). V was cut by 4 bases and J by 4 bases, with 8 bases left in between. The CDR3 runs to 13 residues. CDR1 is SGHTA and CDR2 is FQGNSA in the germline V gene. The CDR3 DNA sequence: TGTGCCAGCAGCTATAGGGGAAATCAGCCCCAGCATTTT. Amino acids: CASSYRGNQPQHF.